One and the same sample provided the 4 T cell receptor beta chains below, sequenced in a study of T-cell memory formation after mild COVID-19. TCRdb ran MiXCR on the 5' RACE reads and lists one entry per CDR3 protein. Seen here are around 320,000 distinct CDR3 sequences, roughly 13% observed once, and the top ten hold around 20%. The sequenced sample was PBMCs or a T cell subset sorted from them (not recorded which). All receptors come from a man between 18 and 35 years old who had mild COVID-19 (a few samples of this study predate the infection). Cell type and time point are not known.

The chain employs TRBV7-2 and TRBJ2-3, with a weak D call TRBD2 (6 bases). Germline V CDR1 and CDR2: SGHTA, FQGNSA. The V gene lost 3 bases and the J gene lost 7 bases, with 11 bases spanning the gap. The CDR3 is 13 amino acids. In nucleotides, the CDR3 is TGTGCCAGCAGCTTCTCTAGCGCATATACGCAGTATTTT. This gives the protein CASSFSSAYTQYF.

This chain connects TRBV2 to TRBJ2-7; TRBD2 aligns across 11 bases. Germline V gene lookup returns CDR1 SNHLY and CDR2 FYNNEI. V dropped 7 bases and J dropped 0; count of bases not matched to a gene: 5. The CDR3 loop spans 15 amino acids. CDR3 coding DNA: TGTGCCAGCATTTCTAGCGGGGGGTACTCCTACGAGCAGTACTTC. Amino acid sequence: CASISSGGYSYEQYF.

The V call is TRBV7-2, the J call TRBJ2-3; D may be TRBD2 (5 bases). CDR3 length equals 14 residues. Trimming stripped 4 bases from V and 0 bases from J, with 8 bases between. CDR1 SGHTA and CDR2 FQGNSA come from the germline V gene. Written as DNA, the CDR3 is TGTGCCAGCAGCTGGACTGCTAGCACAGATACGCAGTATTTT. Encoded protein: CASSWTASTDTQYF.

This clonotype was recorded many times. The J gene is TRBJ2-2, the V gene TRBV7-6, with TRBD1 matching 9 bases. CDR1 and CDR2 from the germline V gene are SGHVS and FNYEAQ. The CDR3 totals 19 residues. J was trimmed by 5 bases and V by 0 bases; bases with no gene match: 13. The CDR3 nucleotides read TGTGCCAGCAGCTTAGCGTTCCCGGGACAGGGCTGGGGGACCGGGGAGCTGTTTTTT. Translated: CASSLAFPGQGWGTGELFF.